Following are 13 T cell receptor beta chains from one sample sequenced in a study of blood T cell repertoires in COVID-19. Profiling relied on immunoSEQ multiplex PCR, and the TCRdb table lists in-frame clones only, not all of them. The sample has 250,000 to 350,000 clones, roughly 87% seen once. The sample comprised peripheral blood. These TCRs come from a man aged 18 to 35 with active or convalescent COVID-19.

The V gene is TRBV18, the J gene TRBJ1-2, with D perhaps matching TRBD1 (6 bases). Germline assignment: CDR1 KGHSH and CDR2 LQKENI. The CDR3 loop spans 12 amino acids. Trimming removed 6 bases from V and 8 bases from J, with 13 bases in between. The CDR3 bases are TGTGCCAGCTCTTCGGACAGTGGGGGCTACACCTTC. As protein: CASSSDSGGYTF.

This chain joins TRBV28 and TRBJ1-3, with D maybe TRBD1 (5 bases). CDR1 is MDHEN, CDR2 SYDVKM, per germline. The length of the CDR3 is 15 residues. Trimming took 6 bases from V and 0 from J, leaving 12 bases between them. DNA for the CDR3: TGTGCCAGCAGGCGTGACAGATCCTCTGGAAACACCATATATTTT. It codes for CASRRDRSSGNTIYF.

Turning to this clone: Other nucleotide sequences in the sample specify the same CDR3. This chain uses TRBV4-1 with TRBJ1-2; TRBD1 matches at 7 bases. V shed 2 bases, J shed 4 bases, and the junction held 4 bases outside the gene matches. The germline V gene has CDR1 MGHRA and CDR2 YSYEKL. CDR3 length: 14 amino acids. The CDR3: CASSQRQGSYGYTF. CDR3 nucleotide sequence: TGCGCCAGCAGCCAACGACAGGGCAGCTATGGCTACACCTTC.

The rearrangement uses TRBV5-1 and TRBJ1-4, with D uncertain. V was clipped by 1 base and J by 2 bases, with 6 bases between them. CDR3 length: 14 amino acids. Germline CDR1 is SGHRS and CDR2 is YFSETQ. This CDR3 is CASSLSGTNEKLFF. The CDR3 DNA follows: TGCGCCAGCAGCTTGTCGGGGACTAATGAAAAACTGTTTTTT.

The chain carries TRBV3-1 (or the pseudogene TRBV3-2) and TRBJ1-2; maybe TRBD1 (6 bases). The CDR3 is 15 residues long. CDR1 and CDR2 from the germline V gene are LGHDT and YNNKEL (reference sequence). The germline V and J ends were trimmed by 1 base and 3 bases, with 12 bases remaining between them. This chain's CDR3 is CASSQGRGKHYGYTF. The CDR3 DNA is TGTGCCAGCAGCCAAGGCAGGGGTAAGCACTATGGCTACACCTTC.

This chain connects TRBV5-1 to TRBJ2-5; tentatively, D is TRBD1 (7 bases). Deletions cut 3 bases from V and 5 bases from J, with 20 bases between. The CDR3 length is 16 residues. Germline CDR1 is SGHRS and CDR2 is YFSETQ. CDR3 loop: CASSSDRRVNRETQYF. The CDR3, as DNA: TGCGCCAGCAGCTCGGACAGGAGGGTAAACAGGGAGACCCAGTACTTC.

This clone was detected once. The genes are TRBV9 and TRBJ1-2, with 9 bases matching TRBD1. This CDR3 is 16 amino acids long. CDR1 is SGDLS, CDR2 YYNGEE, per germline. V lost 3 bases, J lost 4 bases, and 10 bases stayed unmatched. The CDR3 here is CASSGQGQGGLYGYTF. CDR3 DNA: TGTGCCAGCAGCGGTCAGGGACAGGGTGGCCTCTATGGCTACACCTTC.

The V gene is TRBV5-4, the J gene TRBJ1-6; possibly TRBD1 for D (5 bases). The V end lost 4 bases, the J end lost 8 bases, and 16 bases lay between the germline ends. CDR1 is SGHNT and CDR2 is YYREEE in the germline V gene (reference sequence). The CDR3 consists of 15 residues. The CDR3 region has the DNA TGTGCCAGCAGCGGACGACAGCAAGGTGATTCACCCCTCCACTTT. It encodes CASSGRQQGDSPLHF.

In DNA, the CDR3 is TGTGCCAGCAGCTCCCGGGAGCTTACGAAAGAGCAGTACTTC. Translating it yields CASSSRELTKEQYF. J is TRBJ2-7 and V is TRBV25-1, with D possibly TRBD2 on 6 matching bases. The germline V and J ends were trimmed by 6 bases and 7 bases, with 19 bases remaining between them. CDR1 is MGHDK and CDR2 is SYGVNS in the germline V gene. This CDR3 is built from 14 residues.

This clone was seen a few times. This chain joins TRBV19 and TRBJ2-1; 7 nucleotides align to TRBD1. CDR3 size: 19 residues. Germline trimming cut 4 bases from V and 1 base from J; bases unmatched to any gene: 16. The V gene's germline CDR1 is LNHDA and CDR2 SQIVND (reference sequence). The chain's CDR3 is CASSTKSLNRGLSYNEQFF. CDR3 sequence (DNA): TGTGCCAGTAGTACGAAGAGCCTTAACAGGGGCCTATCCTACAATGAGCAGTTCTTC.

The chain combines TRBV5-4 with TRBJ1-6; tentatively, D is TRBD1 (6 bases). The length of the CDR3 is 16 residues. Deletions cut 4 bases from V and 14 bases from J, with 25 bases between. Germline CDR1 and CDR2: SGHNT and YYREEE (reference sequence). DNA of the CDR3: TGTGCCAGCAGCCCAACTACAGGGCCACCTGTTGGGGCCCTCCACTTT. This encodes CASSPTTGPPVGALHF.

This chain links TRBV6-5 with TRBJ1-2; 9 bases match TRBD1. Germline CDR1 is MNHEY and CDR2 is SVGAGI. J was trimmed by 3 bases and V by 2 bases; bases with no gene match: 7. The CDR3 totals 16 residues. CDR3 protein: CASSYTQGALDYGYTF. The CDR3 DNA follows: TGTGCCAGCAGTTACACACAGGGGGCGTTGGACTATGGCTACACCTTC.

The rearrangement joins TRBV2 to TRBJ2-1; 7 bases are shared with TRBD2. This CDR3 has 17 amino acids. Germline lookup yields CDR1 SNHLY and CDR2 FYNNEI. Trimming cost V 2 bases and J 2 bases; bases outside gene matches: 9. The CDR3 DNA reads TGTGCCAGCAGTGAAAGGCTACTAGCGTCCCCCTACAATGAGCAGTTCTTC. Its protein is CASSERLLASPYNEQFF. Together with reference TRBV2 and TRBJ2-1, the CDR3 gives the full variable domain: EPEVTQTPSHQVTQMGQEVILRCVPISNHLYFYWYRQILGQKVEFLVSFYNNEISEKSEIFDDQFSVERPDGSNFTLKIRSTKLEDSAMYFCASSERLLASPYNEQFFGPGTRLTVL.